The rows below give T cell receptor beta chains drawn from one sample of a study of blood T cell repertoires in COVID-19. TCRdb keeps only in-frame clones here, not all; method: immunoSEQ multiplex PCR. The data contain around 150,000 clones, roughly four fifths of them singletons. The material sequenced was PBMCs or T cells enriched from blood (not recorded which). The receptor set was obtained from a woman aged 50 to 60 with acute COVID-19. The CDR3 runs from the conserved cysteine through the conserved F or W. D genes are given only for firm matches. Clone size is not always given. Where it is, it says once, few, many or a class for expanded clones.

j_call | v_call | d_call | clone_size | cdr3_aa | cdr3_nt
TRBJ1-4 | TRBV15 | . | . | CATSRDPGIFNEKLFF | TGTGCCACCAGCAGAGATCCAGGGATTTTTAATGAAAAACTGTTTTTT
TRBJ2-2 | TRBV7-9 | TRBD1 | . | CASSQGTGGKTGELFF | TGTGCCAGCAGCCAGGGGACAGGGGGGAAAACCGGGGAGCTGTTTTTT
TRBJ2-5 | TRBV2 | . | . | CASSETRGAQETQYF | TGTGCCAGCAGTGAAACAAGGGGCGCCCAAGAGACCCAGTACTTC
TRBJ2-3 | TRBV7-8 | TRBD2 | . | CASGSPSGMLDTQYF | TGTGCCTCCGGCTCCCCTAGCGGGATGTTAGATACGCAGTATTTT
TRBJ2-1 | TRBV28 | . | . | CASSSLQASSYNEQFF | TGTGCCAGCAGTTCCCTCCAAGCGTCTTCCTACAATGAGCAGTTCTTC
TRBJ1-3 | TRBV3-1/TRBV3-2 | . | . | CASSHSGSTGNTIYF | TGTGCCAGCAGCCACTCAGGGTCTACTGGAAACACCATATATTTT
TRBJ2-1 | TRBV20-1 | TRBD2 | . | CSASTFPGLAGSGEQFF | TGCAGTGCTAGTACTTTTCCGGGACTAGCGGGATCGGGTGAGCAGTTCTTC
TRBJ1-6 | TRBV28 | TRBD1 | . | CASSYEQGVYNSPLHF | TGTGCCAGCAGTTATGAACAGGGGGTGTATAATTCACCCCTCCACTTT
TRBJ1-1 | TRBV12-3/TRBV12-4 | . | few | CASSLGLSLGAFF | TGTGCCAGCAGTTTAGGACTGTCCCTTGGAGCTTTCTTT
TRBJ2-2 | TRBV19 | TRBD2 | few | CASKGTSGIWGELFF | TGTGCCAGTAAGGGGACTAGCGGGATTTGGGGGGAGCTGTTTTTT
TRBJ2-5 | TRBV7-2 | TRBD2 | . | CASSLTGRGSGETQYF | TGTGCCAGCAGCTTAACCGGGAGGGGGTCGGGGGAGACCCAGTACTTC
TRBJ2-7 | TRBV9 | TRBD2 | . | CASSVGERGPYEQYF | TGTGCCAGCAGCGTAGGGGAGCGGGGACCCTACGAGCAGTACTTC
TRBJ2-2 | TRBV6-5 | TRBD1 | . | CASILTGRGHGELFF | TGTGCCAGCATTCTAACAGGCAGGGGGCACGGGGAGCTGTTTTTT
TRBJ2-7 | TRBV9 | . | few | CASSVAVEPYEQYF | TGTGCCAGCAGCGTAGCCGTGGAGCCCTACGAGCAGTACTTC
TRBJ2-1 | TRBV29-1 | TRBD2 | . | CSVGASGVNEQFF | TGCAGCGTTGGGGCTAGCGGGGTGAATGAGCAGTTCTTC
TRBJ2-3 | TRBV5-1 | TRBD2 | . | CASSAGLAELTDTQYF | TGCGCCAGCAGCGCCGGACTAGCGGAGCTCACAGATACGCAGTATTTT
TRBJ2-4 | TRBV4-2 | . | . | CASSQADLLAKNIQYF | TGTGCCAGCAGCCAGGCCGACTTGTTAGCCAAAAACATTCAGTACTTC
TRBJ2-1 | TRBV29-1 | . | once | CSVNSPLTQNEQFF | TGCAGCGTTAATTCCCCCCTCACCCAGAATGAGCAGTTCTTC
TRBJ2-1 | TRBV7-8 | TRBD2 | . | CASSLGTSGGGYNEQFF | TGTGCCAGCAGCCTTGGGACTAGCGGGGGGGGATACAATGAGCAGTTCTTC
TRBJ2-7 | TRBV9 | TRBD1 | . | CASSASGTGVYEQYF | TGTGCCAGCAGCGCGTCCGGGACAGGGGTCTACGAGCAGTACTTC
TRBJ1-1 | TRBV19 | TRBD1 | . | CASRTGDYMNTEAFF | TGTGCCAGTAGGACAGGGGACTATATGAACACTGAAGCTTTCTTT
TRBJ2-7 | TRBV4-1 | TRBD2 | . | CASSQVRLVAGGYEQYF | TGCGCCAGCAGCCAAGTTCGGCTTGTTGCGGGAGGCTACGAGCAGTACTTC
TRBJ2-5 | TRBV19 | . | . | CASSQPGLETQYF | TGTGCCAGTAGCCAGCCAGGGCTCGAGACCCAGTACTTC
TRBJ2-2 | TRBV25-1 | TRBD1 | . | CASSSPRGGAGTGELFF | TGTGCCAGCAGTTCTCCCCGAGGGGGCGCGGGCACCGGGGAGCTGTTTTTT
TRBJ2-1 | TRBV5-1 | . | . | CASSRDTSSYNEQFF | TGCGCCAGCAGCCGGGACACCAGCTCCTACAATGAGCAGTTCTTC
TRBJ1-2 | TRBV11-2 | TRBD1 | few | CASSFGTGVGYGYTF | TGTGCCAGCAGCTTCGGGACAGGGGTCGGCTATGGCTACACCTTC
TRBJ1-6 | TRBV2 | TRBD1 | . | CASRSRDRGNSPLHF | TGTGCCAGCAGAAGCCGGGACAGGGGAAATTCACCCCTCCACTTT
TRBJ1-1 | TRBV18 | . | few | CASSPSGVEAFF | TGTGCCAGCTCACCGTCAGGGGTTGAAGCTTTCTTT
TRBJ1-2 | TRBV11-3 | . | once | CASSVSQGAQGYTF | TGTGCCAGCAGCGTCTCACAGGGTGCACAGGGCTACACCTTC
TRBJ2-7 | TRBV5-1 | TRBD2 | . | CASSLGLATHEQYF | TGCGCCAGCAGCTTGGGACTAGCTACCCACGAGCAGTACTTC
TRBJ1-3 | TRBV5-1 | TRBD1 | . | CASSTNPGTVGNTIYF | TGCGCCAGCAGCACTAACCCCGGGACAGTAGGAAACACCATATATTTT
TRBJ1-2 | TRBV13 | . | . | CASSSAGTTYTHYGYTF | TGTGCCAGCAGCTCAGCCGGGACAACTTATACACACTATGGCTACACCTTC
TRBJ1-1 | TRBV29-1 | . | . | CSVRNTEAFF | TGCAGCGTCCGGAACACTGAAGCTTTCTTT
TRBJ2-7 | TRBV11-2 | TRBD1 | . | CASSSGTGAYEQYF | TGTGCCAGCAGCTCCGGGACAGGGGCCTACGAGCAGTACTTC
TRBJ2-1 | TRBV5-1 | . | . | CASSLQGANNEQFF | TGCGCCAGCAGCTTGCAGGGTGCCAACAATGAGCAGTTCTTC
TRBJ1-2 | TRBV13 | TRBD1 | . | CASRASGTGPDYGYTF | TGTGCCAGCCGTGCTTCCGGGACAGGGCCTGATTATGGCTACACCTTC
TRBJ2-3 | TRBV6-2/TRBV6-3 | TRBD2 | . | CASSWAPSGSTDTQYF | TGTGCCAGCAGTTGGGCCCCTAGCGGGAGTACAGATACGCAGTATTTT
TRBJ2-3 | TRBV7-2 | TRBD1 | many | CASSSYRAGTGNTDTQYF | TGTGCCAGCAGCTCCTATAGGGCCGGGACAGGGAACACAGATACGCAGTATTTT
TRBJ1-6 | TRBV21-1 | . | . | CASSKVGTEETRPIWDNSPLHF | TGTGCCAGCAGCAAGGTGGGGACAGAAGAAACTCGGCCGATTTGGGATAATTCACCCCTCCACTTT
TRBJ1-4 | TRBV7-9 | . | . | CASSFSGASEKLFF | TGTGCCAGCAGCTTTTCAGGGGCTTCTGAAAAACTGTTTTTT
TRBJ2-7 | TRBV7-9 | TRBD2 | . | CASSLSVGTSGYEQYF | TGTGCCAGCAGCTTATCTGTCGGGACTAGCGGCTACGAGCAGTACTTC
TRBJ1-4 | TRBV5-5 | TRBD1 | . | CASSWTGENEKLFF | TGTGCCAGCAGCTGGACAGGGGAGAACGAAAAACTGTTTTTT
TRBJ1-4 | TRBV29-1 | . | few | CSVVPGDTNEKLFF | TGCAGCGTGGTCCCAGGGGACACTAATGAAAAACTGTTTTTT
TRBJ2-2 | TRBV9 | TRBD1 | . | CASSPTGVGELFF | TGTGCCAGCAGCCCGACAGGGGTCGGGGAGCTGTTTTTT
TRBJ1-2 | TRBV4-1 | . | . | CASSQEGAGGDYGYTF | TGCGCCAGCAGCCAAGAAGGGGCGGGGGGCGACTATGGCTACACCTTC
TRBJ2-1 | TRBV4-2 | TRBD2 | . | CASSQREGAGGLDEQFF | TGTGCCAGCAGCCAACGAGAGGGAGCGGGAGGGTTGGATGAGCAGTTCTTC
TRBJ1-6 | TRBV6-5 | . | . | CASREARISPLHF | TGTGCCAGCAGAGAGGCCCGTATTTCACCCCTCCACTTT
TRBJ1-2 | TRBV6-5 | TRBD1 | . | CASSYDPTGGVYGYTF | TGTGCCAGCAGTTACGACCCCACAGGGGGCGTCTATGGCTACACCTTC
TRBJ1-2 | TRBV30 | TRBD1 | . | CAWSLVDRGYGYTF | TGTGCCTGGAGTCTCGTGGACAGGGGCTATGGCTACACCTTC